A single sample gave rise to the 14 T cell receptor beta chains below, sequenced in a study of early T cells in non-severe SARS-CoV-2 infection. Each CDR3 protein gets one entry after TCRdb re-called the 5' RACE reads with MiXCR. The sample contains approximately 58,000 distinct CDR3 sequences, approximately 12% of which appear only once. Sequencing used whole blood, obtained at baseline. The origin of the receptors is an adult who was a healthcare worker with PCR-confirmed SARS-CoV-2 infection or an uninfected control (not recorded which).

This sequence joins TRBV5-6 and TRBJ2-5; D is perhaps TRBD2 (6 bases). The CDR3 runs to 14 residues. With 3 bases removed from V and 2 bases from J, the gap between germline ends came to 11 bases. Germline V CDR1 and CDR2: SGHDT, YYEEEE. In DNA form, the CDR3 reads TGTGCCAGCAGCTCTCCGGGAGTACAAGAGACCCAGTACTTC. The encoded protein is CASSSPGVQETQYF.

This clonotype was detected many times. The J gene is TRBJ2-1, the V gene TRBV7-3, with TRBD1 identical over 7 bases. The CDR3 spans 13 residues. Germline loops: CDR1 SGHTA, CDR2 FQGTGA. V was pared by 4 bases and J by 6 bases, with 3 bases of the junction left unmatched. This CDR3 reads CASSSRQGNEQFF. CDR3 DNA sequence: TGTGCCAGCAGCTCAAGACAGGGCAATGAGCAGTTCTTC.

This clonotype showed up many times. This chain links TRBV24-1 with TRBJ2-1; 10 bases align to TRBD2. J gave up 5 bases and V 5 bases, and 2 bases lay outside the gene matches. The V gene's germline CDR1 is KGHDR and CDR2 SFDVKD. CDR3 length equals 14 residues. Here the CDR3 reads CATSVAGGNNEQFF. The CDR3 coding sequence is TGTGCCACCAGTGTAGCGGGAGGTAACAATGAGCAGTTCTTC.

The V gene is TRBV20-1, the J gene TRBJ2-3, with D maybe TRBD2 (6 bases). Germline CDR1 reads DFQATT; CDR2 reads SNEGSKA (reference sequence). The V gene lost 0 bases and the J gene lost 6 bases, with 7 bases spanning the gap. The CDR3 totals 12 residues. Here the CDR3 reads CSARDGRDTQYF. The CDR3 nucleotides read TGCAGTGCTAGAGATGGGAGGGATACGCAGTATTTT.

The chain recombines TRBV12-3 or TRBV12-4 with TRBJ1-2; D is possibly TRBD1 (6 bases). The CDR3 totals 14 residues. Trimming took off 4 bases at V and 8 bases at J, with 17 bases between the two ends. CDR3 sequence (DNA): TGTGCCAGCAGTTCCTGGCAGGGGACCCGCGGCTACACCTTC. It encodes CASSSWQGTRGYTF.

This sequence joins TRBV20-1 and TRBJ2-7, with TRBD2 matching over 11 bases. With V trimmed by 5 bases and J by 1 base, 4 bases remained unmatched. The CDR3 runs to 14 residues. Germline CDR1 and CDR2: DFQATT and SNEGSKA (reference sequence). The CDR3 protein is CSAGIAGGSYEQYF. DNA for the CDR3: TGCAGTGCTGGAATAGCGGGAGGGTCCTACGAGCAGTACTTC.

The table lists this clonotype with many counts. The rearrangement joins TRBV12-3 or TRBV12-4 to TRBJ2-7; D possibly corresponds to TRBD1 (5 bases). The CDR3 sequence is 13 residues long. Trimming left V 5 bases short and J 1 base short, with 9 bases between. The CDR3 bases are TGTGCCAGCAGTGTTGACAGTTCCTACGAGCAGTACTTC. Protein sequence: CASSVDSSYEQYF.

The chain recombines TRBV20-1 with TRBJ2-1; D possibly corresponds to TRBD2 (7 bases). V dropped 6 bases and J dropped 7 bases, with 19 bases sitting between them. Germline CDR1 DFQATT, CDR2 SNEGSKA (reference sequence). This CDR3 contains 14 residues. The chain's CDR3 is CSANRRGRGNEQFF. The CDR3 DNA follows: TGCAGTGCCAACCGGCGGGGGCGAGGTAATGAGCAGTTCTTC.

The CDR3 coding sequence is TGCGCCAGCAGCTTGCAGCAGGCAGCTCGGAACACTGAAGCTTTCTTT. It codes for CASSLQQAARNTEAFF. The chain has TRBV5-1 and TRBJ1-1; D is unclear. Germline V gives CDR1 SGHRS, CDR2 YFSETQ. The V end was cut by 1 base, the J end by 1 base, with 14 bases between. This CDR3 is built from 16 residues.

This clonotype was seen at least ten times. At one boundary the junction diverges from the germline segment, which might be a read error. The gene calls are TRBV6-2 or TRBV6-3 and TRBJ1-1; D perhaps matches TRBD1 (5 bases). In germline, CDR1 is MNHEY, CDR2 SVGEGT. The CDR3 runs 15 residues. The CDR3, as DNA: TGTGCCAGCAGTTACTCGATTTCAGGGAACCCTGAAGCTTTCTTT. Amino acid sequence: CASSYSISGNPEAFF.

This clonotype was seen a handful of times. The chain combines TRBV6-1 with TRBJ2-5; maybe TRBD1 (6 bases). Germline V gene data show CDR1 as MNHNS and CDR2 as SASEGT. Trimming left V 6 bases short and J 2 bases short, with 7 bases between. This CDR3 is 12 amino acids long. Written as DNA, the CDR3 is TGTGCCAGCAGAGGGGGACAAGAGACCCAGTACTTC. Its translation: CASRGGQETQYF.

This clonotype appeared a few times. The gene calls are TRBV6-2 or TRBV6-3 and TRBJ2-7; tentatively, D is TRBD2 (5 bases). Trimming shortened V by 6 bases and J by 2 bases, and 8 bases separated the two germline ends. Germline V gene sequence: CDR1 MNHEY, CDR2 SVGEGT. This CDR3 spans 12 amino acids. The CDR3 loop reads CASSVGTYEQYF. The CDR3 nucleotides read TGTGCCAGCAGCGTCGGGACCTACGAGCAGTACTTC.

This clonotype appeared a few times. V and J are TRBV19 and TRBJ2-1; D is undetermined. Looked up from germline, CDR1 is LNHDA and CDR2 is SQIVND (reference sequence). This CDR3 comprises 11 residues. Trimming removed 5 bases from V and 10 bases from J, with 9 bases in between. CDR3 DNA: TGTGCCAGTAGTGCCGATGGGGAGCAGTTCTTC. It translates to CASSADGEQFF.

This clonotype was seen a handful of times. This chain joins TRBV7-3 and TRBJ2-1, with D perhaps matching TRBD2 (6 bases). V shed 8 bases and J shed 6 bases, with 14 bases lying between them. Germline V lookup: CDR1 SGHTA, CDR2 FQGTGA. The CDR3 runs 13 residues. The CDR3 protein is CASGRGSANEQFF. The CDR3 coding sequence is TGTGCCAGCGGGCGGGGCAGCGCCAATGAGCAGTTCTTC.